Included here is one TCR beta chain sequence, with context. The antigen this receptor binds is unknown. No much larger clone is present one base from it, and per-base qualities are unavailable. The meaning of the sample's time point label: baseline before first vaccination. What the treatment or condition label conveys for this sample: meningococcal conjugate vaccine given as trial control. Samples from vaccinated people were obtained from the UK trials COV001 and COV002, which included a single-blind randomized controlled phase 2/3 trial of AZD1222 (ChAdOx1 nCoV-19) in healthy adults. Trial participant PBMC samples were collected at day 0 and day 28 after the second dose for TCRbeta chain sequencing. This entry belongs to a study of T cell responses to AZD1222 COVID-19 vaccine (dated by TCRdb to the early 2020s). For the wider study: TCR sequencing was performed for 230 to 250 trial participants, of whom some 200 were given two doses of AZD1222 and approximately 25 were given two doses of MenACWY control vaccine. Trial participants were enrolled by age into 18-55, 56-69 and 70-plus year subgroups, with around 150, 28 and 57 TCR-sequenced participants respectively.

CDR1 and CDR2 were assigned from the germline V gene (reference sequence) as MNHEY and SMNVEV. Including cysteine and phenylalanine, the CDR3 has 17 amino acids. Of the read, only the CDR3 DNA is kept; its 51 bases are in frame from base 1. Germline trimming: 0 bases from V, 5 bases from J; junction bases outside gene matches: 9. The CDR3 regions of human TCRbeta chains were subjected to immunosequencing. The study's own analysis went as follows. TCRs in the repertoires were matched against a reference library of SARS-CoV-2-specific TCRs that had been generated with the MIRA antigen-specificity platform. Breadth was defined as the fraction of unique TCRs that were SARS-CoV-2-associated, and depth was defined as the fraction of total T cells that were SARS-CoV-2-associated. Using the MIRA data, every spike-specific TCR was mapped to the spike region that the TCR reacted to and assigned to either a CD4 or a CD8 class. Log10-transformed breadth and depth values were compared by one-way ANOVA with Sidak's multiple comparisons tests. Here the immuneACCESS table is served through TCRdb, limited to in-frame sequences with V and J called. Missing clones are a known gap in these copies; in checked studies unresolved V genes cover under half, and the rest lacks a known reason. V and J calls and clone size are given by that table; D and trimming were obtained from the DNA. This sample comprises 55,000 to 75,000 clones, roughly 78% of them detected only once. Of the sample, over 20% is held by the ten largest clones.

Here is what the overall study found, with its caveats: Reportedly, almost half of the unique spike-specific TCRs recognized epitopes lying outside the regions that are mutated in the B.1.351 and B.1.1.7 variants. The 56-69-year group was small, and its depth increase did not reach significance, likely because of low power. Participants were mostly white British and included more females than males, and it was suggested by the authors that clonal diversity may have been underestimated. Conclusions about previously exposed vaccinees were limited because only a handful of AZD1222 recipients were SARS-CoV-2 seropositive at baseline. Because no samples from the day 14 peak response were available, repertoires could be characterized only after the peak T cell response. Vaccine-associated CD4 TCRs spanned the whole spike protein, with dominant responses in regions 160-218 and 743-854. A significant rise in spike-specific TCR breadth and depth was observed after two AZD1222 doses relative to day 0 and relative to MenACWY recipients.

The rearranged chain carries TRBV27 and TRBJ2-1, with 8 bases aligning to TRBD2. Here the sequenced sample was peripheral blood, taken on day 0 of MenACWY control vaccination. This TCR came from an adult in good health. The sequence in DNA is TGTGCCAGCAGTTTATCGATCCCGGGGGGGCTAAACAATGAGCAGTTCTTC. This translates into CASSLSIPGGLNNEQFF.